These 4 T cell receptor beta chains were sequenced from one sample in a study of blood T cell repertoires in COVID-19. TCRdb keeps only in-frame clones here, not all; method: immunoSEQ multiplex PCR. The sample includes 250,000 to 300,000 clones, around 90% of them seen just once. Sequenced: peripheral blood. The receptors stem from a woman aged 50 to 60 who had recovered from COVID-19.

V and J are TRBV11-2 and TRBJ2-3; D perhaps matches TRBD2 (5 bases). This CDR3 has 17 residues. Trimming removed 6 bases at V and 4 bases at J, with 23 bases between. The germline gives CDR1 SGHAT, CDR2 FQNNGV. The CDR3 sequence is CASRTLRGSQAPDTQYF. The CDR3 DNA sequence: TGTGCCAGCAGAACACTCAGAGGGAGCCAAGCCCCAGATACGCAGTATTTT.

J is TRBJ1-1 and V is TRBV9; no clear D gene. V shed 0 bases and J shed 0 bases, with 9 bases lying between them. The CDR3 extends over 15 amino acids. Germline V gives CDR1 SGDLS, CDR2 YYNGEE. CDR3 region: CASSVDAVLNTEAFF. The CDR3 region has the DNA TGTGCCAGCAGCGTAGACGCGGTGTTGAACACTGAAGCTTTCTTT.

This clone appeared a single time. The chain employs TRBV5-1 and TRBJ2-1; 10 bases agree with TRBD2. The CDR3 runs to 16 residues. V was clipped by 0 bases and J by 4 bases; unmatched bases: 4. CDR1 is SGHRS, CDR2 YFSETQ, per germline. CDR3 DNA sequence: TGCGCCAGCAGCTTGGGGGGGACTAGCGTTTACAATGAGCAGTTCTTC. Its translation: CASSLGGTSVYNEQFF. Complete variable domain (other parts from reference TRBV5-1 and TRBJ2-1): KAGVTQTPRYLIKTRGQQVTLSCSPISGHRSVSWYQQTPGQGLQFLFEYFSETQRNKGNFPGRFSGRQFSNSRSEMNVSTLELGDSALYLCASSLGGTSVYNEQFFGPGTRLTVL.

The chain employs TRBV4-3 and TRBJ2-7, with TRBD1 matching over 7 bases. Trimming removed 3 bases from V and 2 bases from J; junction bases left unmatched: 13. The CDR3 has 17 amino acids. CDR1 is LGHNA and CDR2 is YSLEER in the germline V gene. The CDR3 nucleotides are TGCGCCAGCAGCCACGGTTACCGGGACAGTGGAGCCTACGAGCAGTACTTC. It translates to CASSHGYRDSGAYEQYF.